One and the same sample provided the 9 T cell receptor beta chains below, sequenced in a study of T-cell memory formation after mild COVID-19. TCRdb processed the 5' RACE reads anew with MiXCR; each CDR3 protein has one entry. The sample yields a few hundred thousand distinct CDR3 sequences, 15% to 20% seen once. Sequences were obtained from PBMCs or a T cell subset sorted from them (not recorded which). All receptors come from a man younger than 35 who had mild COVID-19 (a few samples of this study predate the infection). Cell type and time point are not known.

The chain recombines TRBV19 with TRBJ1-1; possibly TRBD1 for D (6 bases). The CDR3 is 14 residues long. Germline V gives CDR1 LNHDA, CDR2 SQIVND (reference sequence). Trimming shortened V by 8 bases and J by 1 base, and 14 bases separated the two germline ends. The CDR3 DNA reads as TGTGCCAGTCGCCTTGGGGACAAGAACACTGAAGCTTTCTTT. Its protein is CASRLGDKNTEAFF.

The gene calls are TRBV7-2 and TRBJ2-3, with a weak D call TRBD2 (5 bases). V was shortened by 5 bases and J by 2 bases, with 14 bases between the two germline ends. The CDR3 runs 15 residues. The germline gives CDR1 SGHTA, CDR2 FQGNSA. CDR3 sequence: CASSPFPRVTDTQYF. CDR3 sequence (DNA): TGTGCCAGCAGCCCATTTCCGAGGGTCACAGATACGCAGTATTTT. The entire variable domain, with the rest obtained from reference TRBV7-2 and TRBJ2-3, is as follows: GAGVSQSPSNKVTEKGKDVELRCDPISGHTALYWYRQSLGQGLEFLIYFQGNSAPDKSGLPSDRFSAERTGGSVSTLTIQRTQQEDSAVYLCASSPFPRVTDTQYFGPGTRLTVL.

V is TRBV7-2 and J is TRBJ1-6; the D gene is possibly TRBD1 (5 bases). The germline V gene encodes CDR1 SGHTA and CDR2 FQGNSA. Trimming stripped 2 bases from V and 14 bases from J, with 19 bases between. There are 15 residues in the CDR3. CDR3: CASSLIPGTGKALHF. In nucleotides, the CDR3 is TGTGCCAGCAGCTTAATCCCCGGGACGGGGAAGGCCCTCCACTTT.

V usage is TRBV24-1 and J usage is TRBJ2-2; the D gene is possibly TRBD1 (5 bases). Trimming shortened V by 4 bases and J by 7 bases, and 15 bases separated the two germline ends. The CDR3 runs 15 residues. CDR1 is KGHDR and CDR2 is SFDVKD in the germline V gene. The chain's CDR3 is CATSDPGNSYGELFF. The CDR3, as DNA: TGTGCCACCAGTGACCCAGGGAATTCGTACGGGGAGCTGTTTTTT.

The chain joins TRBV12-3 or TRBV12-4 to TRBJ1-2; 11 nucleotides line up with TRBD1. V was clipped by 3 bases and J by 7 bases; unmatched bases: 25. The CDR3 totals 21 residues. The CDR3 loop is CASSFFFLGRDRGGLAAGYTF. As DNA, the CDR3 is TGTGCCAGCAGTTTTTTTTTTCTCGGGAGGGACAGGGGGGGCCTAGCGGCTGGCTACACCTTC.

The chain employs TRBV4-3 and TRBJ2-3; 9 bases line up with TRBD1. Looked up from germline, CDR1 is LGHNA and CDR2 is YSLEER. The length of the CDR3 is 15 residues. With V trimmed by 2 bases and J by 6 bases, 6 bases remained unmatched. CDR3 bases: TGCGCCAGCAGCCAAAGGGACAGGGAAGGGGATACGCAGTATTTT. Translation: CASSQRDREGDTQYF.

This clonotype was observed at least ten times. The chain has TRBV12-3 or TRBV12-4 and TRBJ2-3; D not resolved. The CDR3 is 11 residues long. The germline V and J ends were trimmed by 5 bases and 2 bases, with 2 bases remaining between them. Here the CDR3 reads CASSNTDTQYF. The CDR3 DNA follows: TGTGCCAGCAGTAACACAGATACGCAGTATTTT.

This clonotype was recorded a few times. The V gene is TRBV5-1, the J gene TRBJ2-5, with D possibly TRBD2 on 5 matching bases. The CDR3 covers 13 residues. V gave up 4 bases and J gave up 1 base, with 8 bases separating them. Germline CDR1 and CDR2: SGHRS and YFSETQ. The CDR3: CASSESGQETQYF. The CDR3 coding sequence is TGCGCCAGCAGCGAGAGCGGCCAAGAGACCCAGTACTTC.

The CDR3 reads CATSRDRTTLTDTQYF. CDR3 nucleotides: TGTGCCACCAGCAGAGATCGGACTACCCTCACAGATACGCAGTATTTT. The chain links TRBV15 to TRBJ2-3; maybe TRBD2 (6 bases). CDR1 is LNHNV and CDR2 is YYDKDF in the germline V gene (reference sequence). Trimming removed 0 bases at V and 2 bases at J, with 12 bases between. This CDR3 spans 16 amino acids.